This TCR beta chain was captured in a study of T cell responses to AZD1222 COVID-19 vaccine (dated by TCRdb to about 2021). With respect to the entire study: AZD1222 recipients whose second dose came at about 4 weeks and those whose second dose came at about 12 weeks were combined into one group, since spike-specific TCR depth and breadth did not differ between the two schedules. TCR sequencing covered roughly 230 trial participants: 200 to 210 given two doses of AZD1222 and 26 given two doses of MenACWY control vaccine. Trial participants were enrolled into age subgroups of 18-55, 56-69 and 70-plus years, which contained about 160, 30 and 59 TCR-sequenced participants, respectively. Overall results and qualifications from the work: Most participants were white British and females outnumbered males, and the authors suggested that clonal diversity may have been underestimated. A significant rise in spike-specific TCR breadth and depth was observed after two AZD1222 doses relative to day 0 and relative to MenACWY recipients. In the small 56-69-year group, the increase in depth fell short of significance, most likely because of low power. Vaccine-associated CD4 TCRs spanned the whole spike protein, with dominant responses in regions 160-218 and 743-854. Conclusions about previously exposed vaccinees were limited because only 5 or 6 AZD1222 recipients were SARS-CoV-2 seropositive at baseline. No day 14 peak-response samples were available, so repertoires were characterized only after the peak T cell response. Reportedly, almost half of the unique spike-specific TCRs recognized epitopes lying outside the regions that are mutated in the B.1.351 and B.1.1.7 variants.

The CDR3 regions of human TCRbeta chains were analyzed by immunosequencing. Processing in the source paper ran as follows. TCRs in the repertoires were compared against a reference library of SARS-CoV-2-specific TCRs that had been generated with the MIRA antigen-specificity platform. Breadth was defined as the fraction of unique TCRs that were SARS-CoV-2-associated, and depth was defined as the fraction of total T cells that were SARS-CoV-2-associated. Each spike-specific TCR was assigned to its reactive spike region and to a CD4 or CD8 class using the MIRA data. Log10-transformed breadth and depth values were compared by one-way ANOVA with Sidak's multiple comparisons tests. TCRdb re-hosts the immuneACCESS table, in-frame sequences only. Its copies lack some clones; in the studies checked, an unresolved V gene accounts for under half of them, and the cause for the rest is not known. V and J calls and clone size come straight from that table; D and trimming were deduced from the DNA. Across this sample there are 150,000 or so clones, with approximately 90% seen only once. The ten largest clones add up to around 4.9% of the sample.

The CDR3 numbers 13 residues from cysteine through phenylalanine. Left in the record is the CDR3 DNA by itself, 39 bases read in frame from the first base. Looking up the germline V gene yields CDR1 SNHLY and CDR2 FYNNEI. V loses 4 bases at its end and J loses 4 bases; junction bases beyond the gene matches: 2. The time point label on this specimen signifies: baseline before first vaccination. Samples from vaccinated people were obtained from the UK trials COV001 and COV002, which included a single-blind randomized controlled phase 2/3 trial of AZD1222 (ChAdOx1 nCoV-19) in healthy adults. For TCRbeta chain sequencing, PBMC samples from trial participants were taken at day 0 and at day 28 after the second dose. This clone has only one observation. What this receptor recognizes is not known. No much larger clone is present one base from it, and per-base qualities are unavailable.

Sequences were derived from peripheral blood, sampled on day 0 of AZD1222 vaccination. This chain joins TRBV2 to TRBJ2-3; the junction holds 7 bases that match TRBD2. The source is an adult in good health. The bases read TGTGCCAGCAGTGGACTAGCCGCAGATACGCAGTATTTT. Translation gives CASSGLAADTQYF.